Listed here are 19 T cell receptor beta chains from one sample, sequenced in a study of T cells expressing NK-cell markers. Using the 5' RACE reads, TCRdb records one entry per CDR3 protein without DNA. Listed are 400,000 to 550,000 distinct CDR3 sequences; roughly 8% falls within the top ten. Material: blood T cells: a sorted CD56 or NKG2C T cell subset, CD4+ or CD8+ T cells, or bulk PBMC T cells (not recorded which). The receptors here all came from a woman aged 18 to 75 in good health.

This chain links TRBV6-2 or TRBV6-3 with TRBJ1-6. CDR1 MNHEY and CDR2 SVGEGT come from the germline V gene. The CDR3 has 15 residues. CDR3 in amino acids: CASEHPGLVDSPLHF.

The J gene is TRBJ2-7, the V gene TRBV11-2. CDR1 SGHAT and CDR2 FQNNGV come from the germline V gene. This CDR3 spans 13 amino acids. CDR3 sequence reads: CASSLYPNYEQYF.

V gene TRBV20-1 combines with J gene TRBJ2-7; the D gene TCRdb calls, TRBD2, cannot be checked with no DNA. This CDR3 is built from 14 residues. Germline V CDR1 and CDR2: DFQATT, SNEGSKA (reference sequence). CDR3 protein: CSAPTSRSFYERYF.

The chain uses TRBV5-6 and TRBJ1-2; TCRdb's assignment of TRBD1 cannot be checked, as there is no DNA. The CDR3 is 14 residues long. From germline, CDR1 is SGHDT and CDR2 YYEEEE. This CDR3 reads CASSFPTGDYGYTF.

This CDR3 reads CASGGSYNEQFF. The chain recombines TRBV6-6 with TRBJ2-1. The CDR3 covers 12 residues. Germline V lookup: CDR1 MNHNY, CDR2 SVGAGI (reference sequence).

V and J are TRBV4-3 and TRBJ1-6; TCRdb calls TRBD1, which cannot be checked without DNA. Germline V lookup: CDR1 LGHNA, CDR2 YSLEER. This CDR3 is built from 19 residues. This CDR3 is CASSQDYGTGNVYNSPLHF.

The V gene is TRBV12-3 or TRBV12-4, the J gene TRBJ2-1; TCRdb indicates TRBD2, and absent DNA this call remains unverified. This CDR3 contains 16 residues. The chain's CDR3 is CASSSGLAGVDNEQFF.

The chain recombines TRBV5-5 with TRBJ2-7; TCRdb calls TRBD2, which cannot be checked without DNA. Germline assignment: CDR1 SGHKS and CDR2 YYEKEE (reference sequence). This CDR3 comprises 16 residues. The CDR3: CASSLVVSGTSYEQYF.

The chain uses TRBV7-8 and TRBJ1-1; TCRdb's D call of TRBD1 is untestable without DNA. Germline assignment: CDR1 SGHVS and CDR2 FQNEAQ. This CDR3 spans 13 amino acids. CDR3 region: CASSKQGAAEAFF. Variable domain in full (rest from reference TRBV7-8 and TRBJ1-1): GAGVSQSPRYKVAKRGQDVALRCDPISGHVSLFWYQQALGQGPEFLTYFQNEAQLDKSGLPSDRFFAERPEGSVSTLKIQRTQQEDSAVYLCASSKQGAAEAFFGQGTRLTVV.

The genes are TRBV18 and TRBJ2-5. The germline gives CDR1 KGHSH, CDR2 LQKENI. The CDR3 runs 13 residues. CDR3 in amino acids: CASSPINRETQYF.

V gene TRBV20-1 combines with J gene TRBJ2-1; the D call of TRBD2 rests on TCRdb alone, since no DNA is present to check it. CDR3 length equals 12 residues. Germline CDR1 reads DFQATT; CDR2 reads SNEGSKA (reference sequence). CDR3 region: CSASGTPPEQFF.

The chain uses TRBV9 and TRBJ2-1; TCRdb returns TRBD2, unconfirmable since there is no DNA. The CDR3 runs to 20 residues. CDR1 is SGDLS, CDR2 YYNGEE, per germline. The CDR3 spells CASSVDGRGAGLAGGNEQFF. Full variable domain (remainder filled in from reference TRBV9 and TRBJ2-1): DSGVTQTPKHLITATGQRVTLRCSPRSGDLSVYWYQQSLDQGLQFLIQYYNGEERAKGNILERFSAQQFPDLHSELNLSSLELGDSALYFCASSVDGRGAGLAGGNEQFFGPGTRLTVL.

This chain links TRBV12-3 or TRBV12-4 with TRBJ1-1. This CDR3 has 14 amino acids. CDR3 in amino acids: CASSLQVLNTEAFF.

The chain couples TRBV6-2 or TRBV6-3 to TRBJ2-3. CDR1 is MNHEY and CDR2 is SVGEGT in the germline V gene. The CDR3 is made up of 15 amino acids. This CDR3 reads CASSYLVASTDTQYF.

This sequence joins TRBV9 and TRBJ1-5; the D call from TCRdb, TRBD1, cannot be confirmed without DNA. The CDR3 has 15 residues. Per the germline V gene, CDR1 is SGDLS and CDR2 is YYNGEE. The CDR3 protein is CASSAGASGGQPQHF.

The chain employs TRBV29-1 and TRBJ1-2; the D gene TCRdb calls, TRBD1, cannot be checked with no DNA. CDR3 length equals 14 residues. The germline gives CDR1 SQVTM, CDR2 ANQGSEA. The CDR3 is CSVDMGQGSYGYTF.

This chain links TRBV20-1 with TRBJ1-1; the D call from TCRdb, TRBD1, cannot be confirmed without DNA. The CDR3 contains 13 residues. CDR1 is DFQATT, CDR2 SNEGSKA, per germline (reference sequence). The CDR3 sequence is CSAIDRGDTEAFF.

The gene calls are TRBV5-5 and TRBJ2-5; TCRdb reports TRBD2, a call that lacks DNA to check it against. The CDR3 is made up of 14 amino acids. In germline, CDR1 is SGHKS, CDR2 YYEKEE (reference sequence). The CDR3 region is CASTRREALGPQYF.

The chain has TRBV7-9 and TRBJ2-5; TCRdb lists TRBD2, though no DNA is available to test this call. Germline V lookup: CDR1 SEHNR, CDR2 FQNEAQ (reference sequence). The CDR3 has 16 residues. CDR3 sequence: CASSHGGSGTEQTQYF.